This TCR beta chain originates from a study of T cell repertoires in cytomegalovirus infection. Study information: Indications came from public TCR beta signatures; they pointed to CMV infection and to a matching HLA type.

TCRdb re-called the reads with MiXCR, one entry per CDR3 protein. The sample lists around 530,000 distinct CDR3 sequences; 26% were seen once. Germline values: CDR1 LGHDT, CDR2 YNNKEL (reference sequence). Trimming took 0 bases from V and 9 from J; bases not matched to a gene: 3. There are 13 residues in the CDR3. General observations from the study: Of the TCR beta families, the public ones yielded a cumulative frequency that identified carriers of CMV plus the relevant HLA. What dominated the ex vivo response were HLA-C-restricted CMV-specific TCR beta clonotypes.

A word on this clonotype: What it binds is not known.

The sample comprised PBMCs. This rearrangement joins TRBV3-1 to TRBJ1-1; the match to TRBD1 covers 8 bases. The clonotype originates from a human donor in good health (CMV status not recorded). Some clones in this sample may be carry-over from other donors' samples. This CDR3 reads CASSQEGDRQAFF. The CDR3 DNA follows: TGTGCCAGCAGCCAAGAGGGGGACAGGCAAGCTTTCTTT.